This T cell receptor (beta chain) is from a study of tumor and adjacent non-tumor tissue in lung cancer. The library came from three nested PCR rounds adapted from ARM-PCR protocols. TCRdb reprocessed the multiplex PCR reads with MiXCR, giving one entry per CDR3 protein. The data contain 80,000 or so distinct CDR3 sequences, about four fifths of them singletons. CDR3 length: 15 residues. Looked up from germline, CDR1 is MNHEY and CDR2 is SVGAGI. Remarks on this clonotype: Its ends do not fully match the called genes, so a read error is possible.

The template was RNA from unsorted bulk tissue. Distant lung tissue was collected more than 3 cm away from the tumor edge. The sequencing input was distant non-tumor lung tissue. This TCR was sampled from a man aged 55 to 70 with non-small cell lung cancer. The chain is built from TRBV6-5 and TRBJ2-7, with D perhaps being TRBD1 or TRBD2 (5 bases each). This CDR3 reads CASSHHWGGYYEQYF. CDR3 bases: TGTGCCAGCAGTCACCACTGGGGCGGGTACTACGAGCAGTACTTT.